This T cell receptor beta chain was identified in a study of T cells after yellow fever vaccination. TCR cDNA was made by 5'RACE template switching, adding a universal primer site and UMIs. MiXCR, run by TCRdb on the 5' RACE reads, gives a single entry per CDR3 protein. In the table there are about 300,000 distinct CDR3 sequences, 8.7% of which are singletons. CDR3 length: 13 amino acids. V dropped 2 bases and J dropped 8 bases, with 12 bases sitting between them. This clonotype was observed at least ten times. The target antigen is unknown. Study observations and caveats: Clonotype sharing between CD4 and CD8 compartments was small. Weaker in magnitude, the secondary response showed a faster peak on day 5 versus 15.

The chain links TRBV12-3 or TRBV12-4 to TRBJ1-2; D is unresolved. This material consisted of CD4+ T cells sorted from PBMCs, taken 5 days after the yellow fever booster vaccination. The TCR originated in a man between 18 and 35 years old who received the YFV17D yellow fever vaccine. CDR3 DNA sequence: TGTGCCAGCAGTTTAAAGCGGGTCTGGGGCTACACCTTC. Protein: CASSLKRVWGYTF.